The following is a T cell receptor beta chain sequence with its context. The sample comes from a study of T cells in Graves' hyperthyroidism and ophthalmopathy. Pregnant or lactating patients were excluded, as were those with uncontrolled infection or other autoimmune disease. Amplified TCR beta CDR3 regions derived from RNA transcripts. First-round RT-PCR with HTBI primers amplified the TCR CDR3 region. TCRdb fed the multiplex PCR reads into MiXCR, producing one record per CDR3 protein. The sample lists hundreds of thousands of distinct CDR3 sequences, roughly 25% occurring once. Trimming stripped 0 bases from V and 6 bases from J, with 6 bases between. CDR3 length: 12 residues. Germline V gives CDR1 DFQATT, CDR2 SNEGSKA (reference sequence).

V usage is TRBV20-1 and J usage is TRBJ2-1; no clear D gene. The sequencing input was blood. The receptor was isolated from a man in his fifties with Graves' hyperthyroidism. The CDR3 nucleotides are TGCAGTGCTAGAGAGACGGGCAATGAGCAGTTCTTC. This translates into CSARETGNEQFF.